This T cell receptor beta chain was sequenced during a study of shared clonotypes between healthy human individuals. Germline CDR1 is SGHRS and CDR2 is YFSETQ. CDR3 length: 17 residues. J was trimmed by 0 bases and V by 0 bases; bases with no gene match: 7. TCRdb's copy holds only in-frame clones and misses some; the assay was immunoSEQ multiplex PCR. The table includes roughly 1 million clones, under 80% detected once. This receptor was obtained from a man younger than 35 in good health. Sequenced sample: memory CD4+ T cells sorted from blood. Subset described: CD45RA-negative fraction. The chain combines TRBV5-1 with TRBJ1-1; 8 bases agree with TRBD1. The CDR3 region has the DNA TGCGCCAGCAGCTTGGGCCCAGGGGGCCGGATGAACACTGAAGCTTTCTTT. Amino acids: CASSLGPGGRMNTEAFF.